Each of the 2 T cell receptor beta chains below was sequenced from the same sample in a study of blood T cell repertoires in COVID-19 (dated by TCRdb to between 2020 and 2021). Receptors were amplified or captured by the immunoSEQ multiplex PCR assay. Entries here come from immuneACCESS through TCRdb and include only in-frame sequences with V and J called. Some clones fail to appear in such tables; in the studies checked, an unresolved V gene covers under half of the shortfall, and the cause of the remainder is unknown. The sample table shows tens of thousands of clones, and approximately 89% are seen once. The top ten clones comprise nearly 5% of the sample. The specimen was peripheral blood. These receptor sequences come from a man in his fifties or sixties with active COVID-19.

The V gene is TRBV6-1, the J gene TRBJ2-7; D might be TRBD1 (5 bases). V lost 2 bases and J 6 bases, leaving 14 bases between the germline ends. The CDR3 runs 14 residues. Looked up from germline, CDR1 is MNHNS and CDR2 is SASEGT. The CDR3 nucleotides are TGTGCCAGCAGTGAACAACAGGCTATCAGCGAGCAGTACTTC. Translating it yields CASSEQQAISEQYF.

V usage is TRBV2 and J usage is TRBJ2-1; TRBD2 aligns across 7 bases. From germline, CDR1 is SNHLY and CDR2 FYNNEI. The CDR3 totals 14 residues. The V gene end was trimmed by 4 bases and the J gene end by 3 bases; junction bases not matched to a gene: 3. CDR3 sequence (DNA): TGTGCCAGCAGTGCCGCGGGAGTCTACAATGAGCAGTTCTTC. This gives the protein CASSAAGVYNEQFF.